The 25 T cell receptor beta chains in this list originate from one sample, sequenced in a study of T cells in Graves' hyperthyroidism and ophthalmopathy. RNA transcripts gave rise to amplified TCR beta CDR3 regions. Researchers ran a first-round RT-PCR on the TCR CDR3 using the HTBI primer set. TCRdb itself ran the multiplex PCR reads through MiXCR, one entry per CDR3 protein. In the table there are fewer than 850,000 distinct CDR3 sequences, 17% of which are singletons. Sequenced input: blood. Source of these receptors: a middle-aged man with Graves' hyperthyroidism.

A word on this clonotype: A clone one base away is much larger, so this may be a read error. This sequence joins TRBV7-9 and TRBJ2-1; TRBD2 matches at 15 bases. Germline-derived CDR1 and CDR2 are SEHNR and FQNEAQ (reference sequence). With V trimmed by 2 bases and J by 0 bases, 5 bases remained unmatched. CDR3 length: 19 residues. CDR3 in amino acids: CASSLRGLAGGGSYNEQFF. In nucleotides, the CDR3 is TGTGCCAGCAGCTTACGTGGACTAGCGGGAGGGGGCTCCTACAATGAGCAGTTCTTC.

V gene TRBV28 combines with J gene TRBJ1-6; TRBD1 matches 9 bases. Germline loops: CDR1 MDHEN, CDR2 SYDVKM. The CDR3 totals 14 residues. J was trimmed by 11 bases and V by 10 bases; bases with no gene match: 12. The CDR3 DNA sequence: TGTGCCATCCCGGGACAGGGAATAGATCCACCCCTCCACTTT. Protein product: CAIPGQGIDPPLHF.

This clonotype was found many times. V gene TRBV30 combines with J gene TRBJ1-4; 8 nucleotides match TRBD1. Per germline, CDR1 GTSNPN and CDR2 SVGIG (reference sequence). This CDR3 has 15 residues. V lost 0 bases to trimming and J lost 6 bases; unmatched junction nucleotides: 6. This chain's CDR3 is CAWSVPGQGYEKLFF. CDR3 DNA: TGTGCCTGGAGTGTCCCCGGACAGGGTTATGAAAAACTGTTTTTT.

As concerns this clonotype: With a much larger clone just one base away, this may be a read error. This likely comes from a read error, as the CDR3 has no conserved phenylalanine or tryptophan at its end. This rearrangement joins TRBV19 to TRBJ2-7, with 13 bases aligning to TRBD2. The trim removed 5 bases at V and 2 bases at J, leaving 6 bases unmatched. The CDR3 sequence is 16 residues long. Germline CDR1 and CDR2: LNHDA and SQIVND (reference sequence). In DNA, the CDR3 is TGTGCCAGTAGTGTCACGACTAGCGGGAGGACCTACGAGCAGTACCTC. Encoded protein: CASSVTTSGRTYEQYL.

The sample holds many counts of this clonotype. The rearrangement joins TRBV7-8 to TRBJ2-1; D not certain. V was cut by 1 base and J by 7 bases, with 17 bases left in between. This CDR3 has 16 amino acids. Looked up from germline, CDR1 is SGHVS and CDR2 is FQNEAQ. The CDR3 bases are TGTGCCAGCAGCTTAGGGACGACGCATATGATTAATGAGCAGTTCTTC. This translates into CASSLGTTHMINEQFF. The full variable domain, completed using reference TRBV7-8 and TRBJ2-1, is GAGVSQSPRYKVAKRGQDVALRCDPISGHVSLFWYQQALGQGPEFLTYFQNEAQLDKSGLPSDRFFAERPEGSVSTLKIQRTQQEDSAVYLCASSLGTTHMINEQFFGPGTRLTVL.

The V and J genes are TRBV9 and TRBJ2-1; 7 bases match TRBD2. In germline, CDR1 is SGDLS, CDR2 YYNGEE. V lost 4 bases, J lost 8 bases, and 18 bases stayed unmatched. This CDR3 region has 17 residues. The CDR3 DNA sequence: TGTGCCAGCAGCTCGAGAGGCGGGAGAACATTAGGCGATGAGCAGTTCTTC. Its translation: CASSSRGGRTLGDEQFF.

In its sample, this clonotype was seen a few times. The chain uses TRBV12-3 or TRBV12-4 and TRBJ2-1; TRBD1 or TRBD2 may be the D gene (6 bases each). Trimming took off 5 bases at V and 7 bases at J, with 21 bases between the two ends. The CDR3 contains 16 residues. The CDR3 loop is CASSPRWGARGNEQFF. In DNA, the CDR3 is TGTGCCAGCAGTCCGCGGTGGGGGGCGAGGGGTAATGAGCAGTTCTTC.

V gene TRBV5-1 combines with J gene TRBJ2-7; the D gene is possibly TRBD2 (6 bases). V shed 4 bases and J shed 5 bases, with 13 bases lying between them. The CDR3 consists of 13 residues. Per germline, CDR1 SGHRS and CDR2 YFSETQ. The CDR3 loop is CASSGGNPHEQYF. The DNA of the CDR3 is TGCGCCAGCAGCGGCGGGAATCCCCACGAGCAGTACTTC.

This clonotype was recorded at least ten times. The rearrangement links TRBV27 to TRBJ1-3, with D possibly TRBD1 on 5 matching bases. This CDR3 comprises 14 residues. V lost 2 bases, J lost 7 bases, and 12 bases lay in between. CDR1 and CDR2 (germline): MNHEY, SMNVEV (reference sequence). Written as DNA, the CDR3 is TGTGCCAGCAGTTTAGATACCGGGGCCAACACCATATATTTT. Translation gives CASSLDTGANTIYF.

Many counts were recorded for this clonotype. J is TRBJ2-5 and V is TRBV27; 7 bases are shared with TRBD2. Germline V gene data show CDR1 as MNHEY and CDR2 as SMNVEV (reference sequence). With V trimmed by 5 bases and J by 4 bases, 10 bases remained unmatched. This CDR3 comprises 15 residues. In DNA form, the CDR3 reads TGTGCCAGCAGTCCCTTACTAGCGTGGTCAGAGACCCAGTACTTC. Residues: CASSPLLAWSETQYF.

The sample holds a few counts of this clonotype. This chain links TRBV2 with TRBJ1-1; D ambiguous. The CDR3 covers 14 residues. Germline CDR1 is SNHLY and CDR2 is FYNNEI. V shed 7 bases and J shed 1 base, with 13 bases lying between them. DNA for the CDR3: TGTGCCAGCACCCTGGGCCTACCGAACACTGAAGCTTTCTTT. The encoded protein is CASTLGLPNTEAFF. The full variable domain, completed using reference TRBV2 and TRBJ1-1, is EPEVTQTPSHQVTQMGQEVILRCVPISNHLYFYWYRQILGQKVEFLVSFYNNEISEKSEIFDDQFSVERPDGSNFTLKIRSTKLEDSAMYFCASTLGLPNTEAFFGQGTRLTVV.

The rearrangement uses TRBV12-3 or TRBV12-4 and TRBJ2-3; 8 bases are a match to TRBD1. J gave up 4 bases and V 3 bases, and 3 bases lay outside the gene matches. The CDR3 spans 14 residues. As DNA, the CDR3 is TGTGCCAGCAGTTTTTTCAGGGGGCCAGATACGCAGTATTTT. Its translation is CASSFFRGPDTQYF.

There are many counts of this clonotype. The genes are TRBV7-8 and TRBJ2-1, with TRBD2 matching over 7 bases. CDR1 is SGHVS, CDR2 FQNEAQ, per germline. The CDR3 extends over 15 amino acids. With V trimmed by 5 bases and J by 6 bases, 10 bases remained unmatched. The CDR3 coding sequence is TGTGCCAGCAGCCGCCGTTCTAGCGGAGCCAATGAGCAGTTCTTC. It codes for CASSRRSSGANEQFF. The full variable domain, in which reference TRBV7-8 and TRBJ2-1 provide the parts outside the CDR3, is GAGVSQSPRYKVAKRGQDVALRCDPISGHVSLFWYQQALGQGPEFLTYFQNEAQLDKSGLPSDRFFAERPEGSVSTLKIQRTQQEDSAVYLCASSRRSSGANEQFFGPGTRLTVL.

This clonotype was counted many times. The rearrangement links TRBV2 to TRBJ2-5; a possible D gene is TRBD2 (5 bases). The CDR3 extends over 12 amino acids. Germline CDR1 reads SNHLY; CDR2 reads FYNNEI. The germline V and J ends were trimmed by 8 bases and 5 bases, with 12 bases remaining between them. The CDR3 spells CASRVGDETQYF. CDR3 nucleotides: TGTGCCAGCCGGGTGGGAGATGAGACCCAGTACTTC.

The CDR3 bases are TGCAGCGTGAGGAGGCAGTTCATCACAGATACGCAGTATTTT. This codes for CSVRRQFITDTQYF. This chain connects TRBV29-1 to TRBJ2-3; possibly TRBD2 for D (5 bases). The CDR3 runs to 14 residues. V shed 6 bases and J shed 2 bases, with 15 bases lying between them. CDR1 SQVTM and CDR2 ANQGSEA come from the germline V gene.

This clonotype came up many times. The chain employs TRBV29-1 and TRBJ2-1; no firm D call. Germline lookup yields CDR1 SQVTM and CDR2 ANQGSEA. V dropped 2 bases and J dropped 2 bases, with 7 bases sitting between them. The CDR3 totals 13 residues. DNA of the CDR3: TGCAGCGTTGAATGGGGAACCTACAATGAGCAGTTCTTC. Translated, it gives CSVEWGTYNEQFF.

The rearrangement joins TRBV3-1 to TRBJ1-1; no firm D call. This CDR3 is 14 amino acids long. Germline CDR1 and CDR2: LGHDT and YNNKEL (reference sequence). Trimming cost V 1 base and J 1 base, with 7 bases left between them. CDR3 nucleotides: TGTGCCAGCAGCCAAGGACTCACGAACACTGAAGCTTTCTTT. Translating gives CASSQGLTNTEAFF. The full variable domain, completed using reference TRBV3-1 and TRBJ1-1, is DTAVSQTPKYLVTQMGNDKSIKCEQNLGHDTMYWYKQDSKKFLKIMFSYNNKELIINETVPNRFSPKSPDKAHLNLHINSLELGDSAVYFCASSQGLTNTEAFFGQGTRLTVV.

This clonotype was recorded many times. The rearrangement links TRBV28 to TRBJ2-7; D unclear. Trimming cost V 6 bases and J 3 bases, with 6 bases left between them. This CDR3 region has 11 residues. Per the germline V gene, CDR1 is MDHEN and CDR2 is SYDVKM. CDR3: CASRELYEQYF. The CDR3 nucleotides are TGTGCCAGCAGGGAACTCTACGAGCAGTACTTC.

This clonotype has at least ten counts. This rearrangement joins TRBV5-1 to TRBJ2-2; TRBD1 aligns across 8 bases. In germline, CDR1 is SGHRS, CDR2 YFSETQ. The CDR3 runs 16 residues. After removal of 7 bases from V and 4 bases from J, the junction contained 12 bases not matched to a gene. The CDR3 DNA sequence: TGCGCCAGCTCCAAACGACAGGGGTGGGTCACCGGGGAGCTGTTTTTT. It yields the protein CASSKRQGWVTGELFF.

This CDR3 is CASSFSGSSSSYEQYF. The CDR3 DNA reads TGTGCCAGCAGCTTCAGCGGGAGCTCGAGCTCCTACGAGCAGTACTTC. The chain is built from TRBV7-2 and TRBJ2-7; 8 bases are shared with TRBD2. J gave up 0 bases and V 3 bases, and 7 bases lay outside the gene matches. Germline CDR1 is SGHTA and CDR2 is FQGNSA. CDR3 length equals 16 residues.

This chain uses TRBV7-8 with TRBJ2-4; D is possibly TRBD2 (5 bases). The CDR3 consists of 17 residues. The ends were cut back, 5 bases at V and 4 bases at J, with 21 bases in the middle. Germline CDR1 SGHVS, CDR2 FQNEAQ. The CDR3 nucleotides are TGTGCCAGCAGCCCCAACTATGGACTCGCGGCTAAAAACATTCAGTACTTC. This sequence encodes CASSPNYGLAAKNIQYF.

At least ten counts were recorded for this clonotype. The rearrangement links TRBV28 to TRBJ2-1; TRBD2 matches at 10 bases. With V trimmed by 3 bases and J by 3 bases, 8 bases remained unmatched. The germline V gene has CDR1 MDHEN and CDR2 SYDVKM. The CDR3 is 17 amino acids. DNA of the CDR3: TGTGCCAGCAGTTTGTTGACTAGCGGGCCGGGCTACAATGAGCAGTTCTTC. It codes for CASSLLTSGPGYNEQFF.

In this sample, this clonotype turned up many times. The V call is TRBV30, the J call TRBJ2-2, with unresolved D. The CDR3 runs to 11 residues. Between the trimmed V and J ends, which lost 2 bases and 5 bases, there was a span of 3 bases. From germline, CDR1 is GTSNPN and CDR2 SVGIG (reference sequence). CDR3 sequence reads: CAWSWTGELFF. DNA for the CDR3: TGTGCCTGGAGTTGGACCGGGGAGCTGTTTTTT. Full variable domain (rest looked up from reference TRBV30 and TRBJ2-2): SQTIHQWPATLVQPVGSPLSLECTVEGTSNPNLYWYRQAAGRGLQLLFYSVGIGQISSEVPQNLSASRPQDRQFILSSKKLLLSDSGFYLCAWSWTGELFFGEGSRLTVL.

V gene TRBV12-3 or TRBV12-4 combines with J gene TRBJ1-6; D gene unclear. V gave up 6 bases and J gave up 14 bases, with 14 bases separating them. The CDR3 is 12 amino acids. The CDR3 bases are TGTGCCAGCAGCTTACACCTCACGACCCTCCACTTT. This sequence encodes CASSLHLTTLHF.

This clonotype was picked up many times. The chain recombines TRBV19 with TRBJ1-1, with D possibly matching TRBD1 (6 bases). Germline CDR1 and CDR2: LNHDA and SQIVND (reference sequence). The CDR3 sequence is 14 residues long. Between the trimmed V and J ends, which lost 6 bases and 7 bases, there was a span of 18 bases. The CDR3 is CASSPASGQFEAFF. The CDR3 DNA reads as TGTGCCAGTAGCCCAGCCTCCGGACAGTTTGAAGCTTTCTTT.